This T cell receptor beta chain was recorded in a study of CD4 T cells in relation to SARS-CoV-2 and coronaviruses. Unexposed donor CD4+ T cells date from about 2011-2018, before the COVID-19 pandemic. Here immunoSEQ multiplex PCR was the method, and the copy in TCRdb shows in-frame clones only, minus some. The sample lists 65,000 or so clones, around 87% occurring once. Details on this clone: Its matching antigen is unknown.

This CDR3 has 15 residues. Trimming removed 3 bases at V and 2 bases at J, with 8 bases between. Germline CDR1 and CDR2: ENHRY and SYGVKD. The study's findings and limits: Compared with monoreactive clones, crossreactive clones showed significantly weaker SARS-CoV-2 expansion.

The sequencing sample was made of memory CD4+ T cells from PBMCs. This receptor was obtained from a human donor in good health. The genes are TRBV10-3 and TRBJ2-6; D tentatively reads TRBD1 or TRBD2 (5 bases each). CDR3 sequence reads: CAISDWGTGANVLTF. In nucleotides, the CDR3 is TGTGCCATCAGTGATTGGGGGACTGGGGCCAACGTCCTGACTTTC.